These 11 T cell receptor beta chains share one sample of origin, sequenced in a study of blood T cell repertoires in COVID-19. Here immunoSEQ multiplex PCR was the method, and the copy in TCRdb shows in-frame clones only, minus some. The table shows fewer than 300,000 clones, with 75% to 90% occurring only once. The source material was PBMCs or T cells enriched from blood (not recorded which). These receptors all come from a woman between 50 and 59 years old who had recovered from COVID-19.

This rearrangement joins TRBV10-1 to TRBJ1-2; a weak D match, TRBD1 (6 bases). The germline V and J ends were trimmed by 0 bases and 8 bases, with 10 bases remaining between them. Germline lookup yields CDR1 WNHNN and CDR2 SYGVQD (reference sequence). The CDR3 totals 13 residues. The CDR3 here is CASSESPTGGYTF. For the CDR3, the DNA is TGCGCCAGCAGTGAGTCGCCGACAGGCGGCTACACCTTC.

The chain's CDR3 is CASSPGWRSYNEQFF. CDR3 bases: TGTGCCAGCAGCCCGGGGTGGCGCTCCTACAATGAGCAGTTCTTC. This chain uses TRBV5-8 with TRBJ2-1, with D tentatively TRBD2 (5 bases). From germline, CDR1 is SGHTS and CDR2 YDEGEE. The CDR3 contains 15 residues. V lost 4 bases to trimming and J lost 0 bases, with 11 bases between them.

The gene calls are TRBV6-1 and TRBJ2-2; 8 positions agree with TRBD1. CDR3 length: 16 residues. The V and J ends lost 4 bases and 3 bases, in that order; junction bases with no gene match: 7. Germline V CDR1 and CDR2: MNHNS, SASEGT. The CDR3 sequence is CASSVLGQGDTGELFF. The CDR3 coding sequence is TGTGCCAGCAGTGTCTTAGGACAGGGTGACACCGGGGAGCTGTTTTTT.

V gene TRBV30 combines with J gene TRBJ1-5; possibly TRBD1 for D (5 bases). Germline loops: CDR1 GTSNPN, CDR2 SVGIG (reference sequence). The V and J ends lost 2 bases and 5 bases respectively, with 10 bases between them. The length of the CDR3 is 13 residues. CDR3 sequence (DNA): TGTGCCTGGAGTTCCCGGGGGGATCAGCCCCAGCATTTT. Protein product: CAWSSRGDQPQHF.

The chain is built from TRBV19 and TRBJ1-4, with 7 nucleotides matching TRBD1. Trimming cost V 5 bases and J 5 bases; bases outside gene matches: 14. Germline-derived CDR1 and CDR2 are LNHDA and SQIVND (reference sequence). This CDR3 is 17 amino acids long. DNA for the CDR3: TGTGCCAGTAGTGCCCATCGACCGGGACAGCTCAATGAAAAACTGTTTTTT. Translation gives CASSAHRPGQLNEKLFF.

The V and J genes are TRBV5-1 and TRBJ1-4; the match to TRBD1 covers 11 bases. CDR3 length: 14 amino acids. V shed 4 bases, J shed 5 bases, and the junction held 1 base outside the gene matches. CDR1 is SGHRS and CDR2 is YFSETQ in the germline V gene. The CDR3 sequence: CASSRDRGNEKLFF. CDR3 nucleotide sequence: TGCGCCAGCAGCAGGGACAGGGGGAATGAAAAACTGTTTTTT.

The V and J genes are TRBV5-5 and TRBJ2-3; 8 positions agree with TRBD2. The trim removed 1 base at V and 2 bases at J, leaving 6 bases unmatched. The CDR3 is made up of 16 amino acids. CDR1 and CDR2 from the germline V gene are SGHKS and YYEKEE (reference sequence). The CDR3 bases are TGTGCCAGCAGCTTGTTTGGCGGGAGGTACACAGATACGCAGTATTTT. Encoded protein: CASSLFGGRYTDTQYF.

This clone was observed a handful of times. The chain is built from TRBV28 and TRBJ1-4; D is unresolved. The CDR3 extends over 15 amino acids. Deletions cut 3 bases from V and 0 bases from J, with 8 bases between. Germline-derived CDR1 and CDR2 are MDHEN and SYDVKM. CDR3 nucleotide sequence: TGTGCCAGCAGTTTGTCAGGAACAACTAATGAAAAACTGTTTTTT. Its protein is CASSLSGTTNEKLFF.

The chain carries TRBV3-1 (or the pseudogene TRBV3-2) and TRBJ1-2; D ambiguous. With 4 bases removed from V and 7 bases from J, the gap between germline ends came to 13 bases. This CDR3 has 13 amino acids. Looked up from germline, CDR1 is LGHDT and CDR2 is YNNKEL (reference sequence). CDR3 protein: CASSPDDYPGYTF. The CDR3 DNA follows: TGTGCCAGCAGCCCCGACGACTATCCTGGCTACACCTTC.

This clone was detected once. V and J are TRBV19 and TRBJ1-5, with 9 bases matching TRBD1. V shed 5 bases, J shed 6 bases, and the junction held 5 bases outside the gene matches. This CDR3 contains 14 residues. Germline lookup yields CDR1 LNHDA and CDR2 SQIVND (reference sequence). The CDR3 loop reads CASSVQGAGQPQHF. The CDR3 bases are TGTGCCAGTAGTGTACAGGGGGCTGGTCAGCCCCAGCATTTT.

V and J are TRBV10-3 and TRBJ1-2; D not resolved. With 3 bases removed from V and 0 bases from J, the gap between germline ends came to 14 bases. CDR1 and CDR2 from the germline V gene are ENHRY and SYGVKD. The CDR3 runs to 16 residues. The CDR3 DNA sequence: TGTGCCATCAGTGACAACTTAAACCAGGCTAACTATGGCTACACCTTC. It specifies CAISDNLNQANYGYTF.